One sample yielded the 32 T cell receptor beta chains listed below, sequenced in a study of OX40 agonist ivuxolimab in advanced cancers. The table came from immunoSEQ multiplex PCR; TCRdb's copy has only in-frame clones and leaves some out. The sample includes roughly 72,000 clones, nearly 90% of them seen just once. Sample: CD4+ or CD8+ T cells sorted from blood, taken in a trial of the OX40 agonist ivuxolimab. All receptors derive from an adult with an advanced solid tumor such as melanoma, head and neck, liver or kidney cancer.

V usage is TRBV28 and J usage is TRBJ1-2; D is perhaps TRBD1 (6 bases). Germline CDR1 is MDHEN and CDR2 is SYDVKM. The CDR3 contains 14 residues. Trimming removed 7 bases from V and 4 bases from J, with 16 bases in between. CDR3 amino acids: CASIKGGDLYGYTF. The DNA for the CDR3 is TGTGCCAGCATTAAGGGGGGAGACCTCTATGGCTACACCTTC.

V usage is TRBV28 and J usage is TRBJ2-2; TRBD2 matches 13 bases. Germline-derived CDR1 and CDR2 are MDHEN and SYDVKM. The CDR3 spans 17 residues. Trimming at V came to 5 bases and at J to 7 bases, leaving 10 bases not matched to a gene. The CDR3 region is CASSPATSGGAIGELFF. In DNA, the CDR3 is TGTGCCAGCAGTCCCGCAACTAGCGGGGGGGCGATCGGGGAGCTGTTTTTT.

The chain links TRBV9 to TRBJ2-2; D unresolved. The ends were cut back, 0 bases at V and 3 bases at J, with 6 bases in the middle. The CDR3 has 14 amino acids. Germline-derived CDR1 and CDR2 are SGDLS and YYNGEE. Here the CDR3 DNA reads TGTGCCAGCAGCGTAGAACTCCACACCGGGGAGCTGTTTTTT. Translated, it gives CASSVELHTGELFF. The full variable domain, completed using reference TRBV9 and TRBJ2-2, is DSGVTQTPKHLITATGQRVTLRCSPRSGDLSVYWYQQSLDQGLQFLIQYYNGEERAKGNILERFSAQQFPDLHSELNLSSLELGDSALYFCASSVELHTGELFFGEGSRLTVL.

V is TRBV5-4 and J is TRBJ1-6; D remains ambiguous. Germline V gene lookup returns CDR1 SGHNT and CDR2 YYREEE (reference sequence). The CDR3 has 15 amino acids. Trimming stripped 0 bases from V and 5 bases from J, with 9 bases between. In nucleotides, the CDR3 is TGTGCCAGCAGCTTGGGGACTGCTAATAATTCACCCCTCCACTTT. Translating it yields CASSLGTANNSPLHF.

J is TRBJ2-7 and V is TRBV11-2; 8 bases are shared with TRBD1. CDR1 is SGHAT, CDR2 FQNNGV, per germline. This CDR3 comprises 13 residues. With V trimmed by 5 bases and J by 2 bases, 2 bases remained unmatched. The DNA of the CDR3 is TGTGCCAGCAGCCGACAGGGGACCTACGAGCAGTACTTC. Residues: CASSRQGTYEQYF.

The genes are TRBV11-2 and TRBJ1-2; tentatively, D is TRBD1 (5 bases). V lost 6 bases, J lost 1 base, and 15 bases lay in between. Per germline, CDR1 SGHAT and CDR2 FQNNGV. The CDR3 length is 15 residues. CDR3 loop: CASSGARARNYGYTF. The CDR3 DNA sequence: TGTGCCAGCAGTGGGGCCAGGGCCCGTAACTATGGCTACACCTTC.

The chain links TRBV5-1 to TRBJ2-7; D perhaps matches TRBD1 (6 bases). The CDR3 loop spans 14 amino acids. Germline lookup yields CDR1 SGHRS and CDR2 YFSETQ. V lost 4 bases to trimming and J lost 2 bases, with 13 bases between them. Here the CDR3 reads CASSPTGTTYEQYF. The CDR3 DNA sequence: TGCGCCAGCAGCCCAACCGGGACAACCTACGAGCAGTACTTC.

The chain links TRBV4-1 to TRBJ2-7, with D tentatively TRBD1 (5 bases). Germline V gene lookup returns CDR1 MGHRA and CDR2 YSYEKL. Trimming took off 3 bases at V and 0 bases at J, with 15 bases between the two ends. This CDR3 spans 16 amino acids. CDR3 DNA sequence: TGCGCCAGCAGCCACAACCCGACAGTTCTCTCCTACGAGCAGTACTTC. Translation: CASSHNPTVLSYEQYF.

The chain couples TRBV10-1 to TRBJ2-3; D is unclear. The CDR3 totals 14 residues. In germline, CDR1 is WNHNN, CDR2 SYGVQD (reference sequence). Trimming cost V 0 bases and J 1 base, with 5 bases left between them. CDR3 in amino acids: CASSESKGTDTQYF. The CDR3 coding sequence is TGCGCCAGCAGTGAGTCGAAGGGCACAGATACGCAGTATTTT.

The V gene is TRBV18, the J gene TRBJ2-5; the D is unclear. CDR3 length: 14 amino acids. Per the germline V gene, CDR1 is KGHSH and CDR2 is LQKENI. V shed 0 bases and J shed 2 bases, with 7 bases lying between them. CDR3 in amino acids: CASSPPGRQETQYF. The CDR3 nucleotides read TGTGCCAGCTCACCACCGGGCAGGCAAGAGACCCAGTACTTC.

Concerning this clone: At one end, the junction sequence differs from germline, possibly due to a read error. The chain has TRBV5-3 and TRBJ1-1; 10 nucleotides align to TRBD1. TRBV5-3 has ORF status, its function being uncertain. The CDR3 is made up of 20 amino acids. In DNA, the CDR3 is TGTGCCAGAAGCTGGGCCAGACAGGGGGCAATGGGAAGGGTGAATACTGAAGCTTTCTTT. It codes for CARSWARQGAMGRVNTEAFF.

As DNA, the CDR3 is TGTGCCAGCAGCTTGGCCGGGGCCAGAGGGACCGGGGAGCTGTTTTTT. Amino acid sequence: CASSLAGARGTGELFF. The chain recombines TRBV5-4 with TRBJ2-2; perhaps D is TRBD1 or TRBD2 (5 bases each). The CDR3 has 16 residues. Trimming removed 0 bases from V and 5 bases from J, with 14 bases in between. Looked up from germline, CDR1 is SGHNT and CDR2 is YYREEE (reference sequence).

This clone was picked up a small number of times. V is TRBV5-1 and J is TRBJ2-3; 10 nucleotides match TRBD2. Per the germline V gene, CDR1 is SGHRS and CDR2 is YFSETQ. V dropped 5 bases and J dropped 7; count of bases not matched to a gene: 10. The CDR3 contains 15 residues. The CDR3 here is CASSLTSGPSNTQYF. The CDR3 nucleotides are TGCGCCAGCAGTTTGACTAGCGGGCCGTCAAATACGCAGTATTTT.

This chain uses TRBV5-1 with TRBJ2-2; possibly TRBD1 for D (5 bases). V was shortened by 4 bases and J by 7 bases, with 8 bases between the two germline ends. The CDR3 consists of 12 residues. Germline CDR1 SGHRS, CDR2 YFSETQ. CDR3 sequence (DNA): TGCGCCAGCAGCCGCGACAGCGGGGAGCTGTTTTTT. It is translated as CASSRDSGELFF.

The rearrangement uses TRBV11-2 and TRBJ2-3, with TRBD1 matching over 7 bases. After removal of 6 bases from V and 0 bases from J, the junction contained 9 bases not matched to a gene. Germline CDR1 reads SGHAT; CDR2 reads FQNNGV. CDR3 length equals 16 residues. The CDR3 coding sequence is TGTGCCAGCAGACTAAGGGGGCCATCTAGCACAGATACGCAGTATTTT. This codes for CASRLRGPSSTDTQYF.

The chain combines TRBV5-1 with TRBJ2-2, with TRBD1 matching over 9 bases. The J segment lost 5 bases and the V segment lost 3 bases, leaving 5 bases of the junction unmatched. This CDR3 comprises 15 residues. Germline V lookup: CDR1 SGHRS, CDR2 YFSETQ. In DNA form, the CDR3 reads TGCGCCAGCAGCTCCCGGACAGGGGTAACCGGGGAGCTGTTTTTT. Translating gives CASSSRTGVTGELFF.

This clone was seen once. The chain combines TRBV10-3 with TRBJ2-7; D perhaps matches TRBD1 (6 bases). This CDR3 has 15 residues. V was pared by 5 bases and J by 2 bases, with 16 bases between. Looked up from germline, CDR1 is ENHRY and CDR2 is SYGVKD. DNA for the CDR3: TGTGCCATCAGTTCCCCGACAGGAAATACCTACGAGCAGTACTTC. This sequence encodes CAISSPTGNTYEQYF.

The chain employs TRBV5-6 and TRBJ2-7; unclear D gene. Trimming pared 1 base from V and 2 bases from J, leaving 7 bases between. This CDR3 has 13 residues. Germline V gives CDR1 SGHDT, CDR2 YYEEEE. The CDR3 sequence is CASSLRAPYEQYF. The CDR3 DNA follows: TGTGCCAGCAGCTTGAGAGCCCCCTACGAGCAGTACTTC. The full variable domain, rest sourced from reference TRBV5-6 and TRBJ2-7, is DAGVTQSPTHLIKTRGQQVTLRCSPKSGHDTVSWYQQALGQGPQFIFQYYEEEERQRGNFPDRFSGHQFPNYSSELNVNALLLGDSALYLCASSLRAPYEQYFGPGTRLTVT.

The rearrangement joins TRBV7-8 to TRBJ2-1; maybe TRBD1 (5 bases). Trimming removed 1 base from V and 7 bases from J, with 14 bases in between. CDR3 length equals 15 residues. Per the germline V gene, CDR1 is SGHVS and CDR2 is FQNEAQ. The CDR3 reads CASSLEPAGWNEQFF. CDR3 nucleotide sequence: TGTGCCAGCAGCTTAGAACCGGCAGGGTGGAATGAGCAGTTCTTC.

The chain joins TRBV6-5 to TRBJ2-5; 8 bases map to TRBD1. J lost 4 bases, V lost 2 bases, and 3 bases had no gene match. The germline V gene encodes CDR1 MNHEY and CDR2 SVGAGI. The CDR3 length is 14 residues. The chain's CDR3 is CASSYRTGGETQYF. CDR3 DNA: TGTGCCAGCAGTTACCGTACAGGGGGAGAGACCCAGTACTTC.

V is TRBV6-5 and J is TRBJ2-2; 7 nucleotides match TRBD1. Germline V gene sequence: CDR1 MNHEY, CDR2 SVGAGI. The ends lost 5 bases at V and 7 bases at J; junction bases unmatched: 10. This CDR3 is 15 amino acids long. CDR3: CASSHRQGQGGELFF. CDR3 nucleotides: TGTGCCAGCAGTCATCGACAGGGTCAGGGCGGGGAGCTGTTTTTT.

This CDR3 reads CASSLSDRGSETQYF. DNA for the CDR3: TGTGCCAGCTCACTGTCGGACAGGGGTTCCGAGACCCAGTACTTC. V gene TRBV18 combines with J gene TRBJ2-5; 9 bases are a match to TRBD1. CDR3 length equals 15 residues. The germline CDR1 and CDR2 sequences are KGHSH and LQKENI. V was pared by 4 bases and J by 5 bases, with 8 bases of the junction left unmatched.

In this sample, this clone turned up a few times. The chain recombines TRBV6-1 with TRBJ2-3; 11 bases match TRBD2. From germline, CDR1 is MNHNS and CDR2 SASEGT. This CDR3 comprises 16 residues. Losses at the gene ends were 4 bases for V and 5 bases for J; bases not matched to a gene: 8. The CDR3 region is CASSASIAGGGDTQYF. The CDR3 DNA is TGTGCCAGCAGTGCCTCGATAGCGGGAGGGGGAGATACGCAGTATTTT.

The CDR3 nucleotides read TGTGCCAGTAGTATAGGGCAGGGCAACTATGGCTACACCTTC. It yields the protein CASSIGQGNYGYTF. The rearrangement uses TRBV19 and TRBJ1-2; weak D call: TRBD1 (5 bases). The CDR3 is 14 residues long. Germline loops: CDR1 LNHDA, CDR2 SQIVND (reference sequence). With 1 base removed from V and 2 bases from J, the gap between germline ends came to 8 bases.

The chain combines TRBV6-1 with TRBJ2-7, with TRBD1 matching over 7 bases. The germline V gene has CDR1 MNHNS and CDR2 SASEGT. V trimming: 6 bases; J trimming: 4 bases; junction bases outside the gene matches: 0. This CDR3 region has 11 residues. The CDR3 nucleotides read TGTGCCAGCAGGGACAGGTACGAGCAGTACTTC. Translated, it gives CASRDRYEQYF.

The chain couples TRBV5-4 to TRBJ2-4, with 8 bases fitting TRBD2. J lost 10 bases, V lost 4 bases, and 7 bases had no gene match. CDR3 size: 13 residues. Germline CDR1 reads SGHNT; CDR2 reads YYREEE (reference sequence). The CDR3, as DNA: TGTGCCAGCAGCGCCGGGGGGGAGAAAATTCAGTACTTC. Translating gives CASSAGGEKIQYF.

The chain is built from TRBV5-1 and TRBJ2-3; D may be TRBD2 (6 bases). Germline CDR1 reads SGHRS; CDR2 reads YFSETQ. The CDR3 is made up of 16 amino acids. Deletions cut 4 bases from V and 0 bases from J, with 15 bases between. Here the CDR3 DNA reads TGCGCCAGCAGCCCCGGGACTGATTCTAGCACAGATACGCAGTATTTT. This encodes CASSPGTDSSTDTQYF.

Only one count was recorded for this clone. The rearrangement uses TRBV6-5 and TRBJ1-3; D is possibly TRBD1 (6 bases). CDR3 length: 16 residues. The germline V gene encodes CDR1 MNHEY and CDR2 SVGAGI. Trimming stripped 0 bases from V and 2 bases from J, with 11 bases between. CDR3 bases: TGTGCCAGCAGTTACTCGTGGGCAGGGGCTGGAAACACCATATATTTT. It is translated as CASSYSWAGAGNTIYF.

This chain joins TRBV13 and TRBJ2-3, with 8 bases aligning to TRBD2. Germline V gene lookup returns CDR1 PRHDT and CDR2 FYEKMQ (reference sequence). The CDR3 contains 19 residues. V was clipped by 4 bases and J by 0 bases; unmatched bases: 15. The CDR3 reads CASSSYRIRLATSTDTQYF. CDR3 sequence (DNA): TGTGCCAGCAGCTCGTACAGGATTAGACTAGCGACTAGCACAGATACGCAGTATTTT. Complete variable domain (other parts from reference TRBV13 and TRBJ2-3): AAGVIQSPRHLIKEKRETATLKCYPIPRHDTVYWYQQGPGQDPQFLISFYEKMQSDKGSIPDRFSAQQFSDYHSELNMSSLELGDSALYFCASSSYRIRLATSTDTQYFGPGTRLTVL.

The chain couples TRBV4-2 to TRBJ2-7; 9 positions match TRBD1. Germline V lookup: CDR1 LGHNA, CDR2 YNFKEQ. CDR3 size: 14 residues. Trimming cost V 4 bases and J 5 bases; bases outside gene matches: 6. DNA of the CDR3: TGTGCCAGCAGCCTTGGGACAGGGCTGGACGAGCAGTACTTC. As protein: CASSLGTGLDEQYF.

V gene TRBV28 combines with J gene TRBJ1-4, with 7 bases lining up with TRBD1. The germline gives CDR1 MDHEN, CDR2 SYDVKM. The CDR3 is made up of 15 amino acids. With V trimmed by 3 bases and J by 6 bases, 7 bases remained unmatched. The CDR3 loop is CASSFSDRDDEKLFF. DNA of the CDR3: TGTGCCAGCAGTTTCAGTGACAGGGATGATGAAAAACTGTTTTTT. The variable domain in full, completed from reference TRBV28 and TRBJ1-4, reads DVKVTQSSRYLVKRTGEKVFLECVQDMDHENMFWYRQDPGLGLRLIYFSYDVKMKEKGDIPEGYSVSREKKERFSLILESASTNQTSMYLCASSFSDRDDEKLFFGSGTQLSVL.

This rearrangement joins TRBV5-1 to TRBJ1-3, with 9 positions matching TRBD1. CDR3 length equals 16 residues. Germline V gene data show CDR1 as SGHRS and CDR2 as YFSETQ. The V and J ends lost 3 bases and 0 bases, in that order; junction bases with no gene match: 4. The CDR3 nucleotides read TGCGCCAGCAGCTGGACGGGACAGGGCTCTGGAAACACCATATATTTT. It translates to CASSWTGQGSGNTIYF.